This is a list of T cell receptor beta chains from one sample in a study of T cell repertoires in cytomegalovirus infection. TCRdb fed the reads into MiXCR, producing one record per CDR3 protein. The sample has approximately 100,000 distinct CDR3 sequences, about 30% seen once. Their antigens remain unidentified. The material was CD8+ T cells from cultured PBMCs, obtained from culture after CMV antigen stimulation. These receptors all stem from a human donor in good health (CMV status not recorded). Some clones in this sample may be carry-over from other donors' samples. Both conserved end residues are part of each CDR3. D genes are given only for firm matches. A clone size is listed for some rows: how often the clone was seen (once, few, many), or a class if it is expanded.

D gene	clone size	V gene	J gene	CDR3 DNA	CDR3 protein
TRBD1	NA	TRBV2	TRBJ1-2	TGTGCCAGCGGGACAGGGGTTTATGGCTACACCTTC	CASGTGVYGYTF
NA	many	TRBV11-2	TRBJ1-1	TGTGCCAGCAGCTTCGAGGTTGGGAGTGCGGACACTGAAGCTTTCTTT	CASSFEVGSADTEAFF
TRBD2	NA	TRBV7-1	TRBJ2-7	TGTGCCAGCAGCCCACGGACTAGCGGGGGGGTCGAGCAGTACTTC	CASSPRTSGGVEQYF
TRBD2	NA	TRBV4-1	TRBJ2-3	TGCGCCAGCAGCCAGCGTCTAGCGGGGGGGAGCACAGATACGCAGTATTTT	CASSQRLAGGSTDTQYF
NA	few	TRBV7-3	TRBJ1-1	TGTGCCAGCAGCTTAACGGAAGGTTCTGAAGCTTTCTTT	CASSLTEGSEAFF
NA	few	TRBV4-1	TRBJ1-5	TGCGCCAGCAGTGATCTGGACGTAAATAGCAATCAGCCCCAGCATTTT	CASSDLDVNSNQPQHF
NA	NA	TRBV5-1	TRBJ2-7	TGCGCCAGCAGCTTGGAAGGGGCTCCCTACGAGCAGTACTTC	CASSLEGAPYEQYF
TRBD1	many	TRBV11-3	TRBJ2-1	TGTGCCAGCAGGGGATTAAGCGGAAATCAAGGGGGCTTGACCTACAATGAGCAGTTCTTC	CASRGLSGNQGGLTYNEQFF
TRBD1	many	TRBV4-1	TRBJ1-6	TGCGCCAGCAGCCAAGTGGCAGGGGGAAGTTCACCCCTCCACTTT	CASSQVAGGSSPLHF
NA	few	TRBV6-1	TRBJ2-7	TGTGCCAGCAGTGACCGGGACGGAGCGTTCTACGAGCAGTACTTC	CASSDRDGAFYEQYF
NA	NA	TRBV4-1	TRBJ1-4	TGCGCCAGCAGCCTGACCGGGGGTCCAAATGAAAAACTGTTTTTT	CASSLTGGPNEKLFF
NA	once	TRBV27	TRBJ2-3	TGTGCCAGCACGTGGGCGGGACCCACAGATACGCAGTATTTT	CASTWAGPTDTQYF
NA	NA	TRBV12-3/TRBV12-4	TRBJ2-1	TGTGCCAGCAGTTCACAGTACAATGAGCAGTTCTTC	CASSSQYNEQFF
NA	NA	TRBV15	TRBJ1-1	TGTGCCACCAGCACATCCAGGATGAACACTGAAGCTTTCTTT	CATSTSRMNTEAFF
NA	NA	TRBV7-2	TRBJ2-1	TGTGCCAGCAGCTCCGGCCTCATGGAGCAGTTCTTC	CASSSGLMEQFF
NA	few	TRBV6-6	TRBJ2-2	TGTGCCAGCAGTTACCCTCGACAGAGTACGAACACCGGGGAGCTGTTTTTT	CASSYPRQSTNTGELFF
NA	NA	TRBV11-3	TRBJ2-1	TGTGCCAGCAGCTTACTCCTAGGGTATGAGCAGTTCTTC	CASSLLLGYEQFF
NA	NA	TRBV12-3/TRBV12-4	TRBJ1-3	TGTGCCAGCAGTTTAGCGGCAGGTTCCTCTGGAAACACCATATATTTT	CASSLAAGSSGNTIYF
NA	NA	TRBV27	TRBJ2-5	TGTGCCAGCAGTTTTATAGGATCGAGCCAAGAGACCCAGTACTTC	CASSFIGSSQETQYF
NA	many	TRBV4-1	TRBJ1-2	TGCGCCAGCAATTCCGGGGGCCGGGGATCTTATGGCTACACCTTC	CASNSGGRGSYGYTF
NA	NA	TRBV18	TRBJ2-3	TGTGCCAGCTCACCCCGGTCGAGCACAGATACGCAGTATTTT	CASSPRSSTDTQYF
TRBD1	once	TRBV12-3/TRBV12-4	TRBJ2-1	TGTGCCAGCACCTCCTCGTTGGAGCACCCGGGACAGAAAGGGAATGAGCAGTTCTTC	CASTSSLEHPGQKGNEQFF
NA	few	TRBV28	TRBJ2-3	TGTGCCAGCAGTTTGAACCCGGGGGCTAGGACAGATACGCAGTATTTT	CASSLNPGARTDTQYF
NA	few	TRBV28	TRBJ1-5	TGTGCCAGCAGTTTTTCACAGGGTGGGTGGAATCAGCCCCAGCATTTT	CASSFSQGGWNQPQHF
TRBD1	few	TRBV7-6	TRBJ2-2	TGTGCCAGCAGCTCCCCAGGGGGACAAAGGAACACCGGGGAGCTGTTTTTT	CASSSPGGQRNTGELFF
NA	many	TRBV29-1	TRBJ2-7	TGCAGCGTTGAAGATCCCCGGACAGCCGAGCAGTACTTC	CSVEDPRTAEQYF
NA	many	TRBV27	TRBJ1-1	TGTGCCAGCAGCCTAGGGCGGAACACTGAAGCTTTCTTT	CASSLGRNTEAFF
TRBD2	many	TRBV12-3/TRBV12-4	TRBJ2-1	TGTGCCAGCAGCCCCTCCGGACTAGTCCCCTACAATGAGCAGTTCTTC	CASSPSGLVPYNEQFF
TRBD1	many	TRBV5-6	TRBJ1-4	TGTGCCAGCAGCCCAGGACAGGGTATAGAGAAACTGTTTTTT	CASSPGQGIEKLFF
NA	many	TRBV7-6	TRBJ2-7	TGTGCCAGCAGCCCCGATGGCTACGAGCAGTACTTC	CASSPDGYEQYF
NA	few	TRBV28	TRBJ2-3	TGTGCCAGCAGTTTATTCCGGGGGACCACAGATACGCAGTATTTT	CASSLFRGTTDTQYF
NA	few	TRBV3-1	TRBJ1-1	TGTGCCAGCAGCCAAAACCCCAGCAGGTCCGTCACTGAAGCTTTCTTT	CASSQNPSRSVTEAFF
NA	NA	TRBV7-9	TRBJ1-1	TGTGCCAGCAGCTTTCCGGGCACTGAAGCTTTCTTT	CASSFPGTEAFF
NA	NA	TRBV2	TRBJ2-7	TGTGCCAGCAGTGTAAGACCTCCGCACTACGAGCAGTACTTC	CASSVRPPHYEQYF
NA	many	TRBV12-3/TRBV12-4	TRBJ2-1	TGTGCCAGCAGTTTAGGTTTGGATGAGCAGTTCTTC	CASSLGLDEQFF
TRBD2	NA	TRBV27	TRBJ2-7	TGTGCCAGCAGTTGGACGGGGGGGCTCGAGCAGTACTTC	CASSWTGGLEQYF
TRBD1	few	TRBV7-9	TRBJ2-3	TGTGCCAGCCACACTACAGGGGGAGTAGGCCGCTTT	CASHTTGGVGRF
TRBD2	many	TRBV6-5	TRBJ2-1	TGTGCCAGCAGTTACCTAGCGGGGGGGCAGAGTGAGCAGTTCTTC	CASSYLAGGQSEQFF
TRBD1	many	TRBV7-6	TRBJ1-1	TGTGCCAGCAGCTTAGCCGAATCGACAGGGCCCACTGAAGCTTTCTTT	CASSLAESTGPTEAFF
NA	NA	TRBV7-9	TRBJ1-1	TGTGCCAGCGTTGTCCCGAACACGTTAGAAGCTTTCTTT	CASVVPNTLEAFF
NA	NA	TRBV5-3	TRBJ2-2	TGTGCCAGCAGCAACGGAAACACCGGGGAGCTGTTTTTT	CASSNGNTGELFF
TRBD2	NA	TRBV9	TRBJ2-1	TGTGCCAGCAGCGCCGCTCCGGGGGGCTACAATGAGCAGTTCTTC	CASSAAPGGYNEQFF
NA	many	TRBV27	TRBJ2-1	TGTGCCAGCAGTCCACGAGGTAAACACCCGGACAATGAGCAGTTCTTC	CASSPRGKHPDNEQFF
TRBD1	few	TRBV19	TRBJ2-2	TGTGCCAGCGGGTACAGGGGGCCCGGGGAGCTGTTTTTT	CASGYRGPGELFF
NA	NA	TRBV7-8	TRBJ2-7	TGTGCCAGCAGCTTAGAGTTGAGCCCGACCTACGAGCAGTACTTC	CASSLELSPTYEQYF
NA	many	TRBV7-9	TRBJ2-7	TGTGCCAGCAGCCTAGAACAGGGTCTTACCTACGAGCAGTACTTC	CASSLEQGLTYEQYF
NA	few	TRBV7-6	TRBJ2-2	TGTGCCAGCAGCCCAGGGGCTAGTCCCGGGGAGCTGTTTTTT	CASSPGASPGELFF
NA	NA	TRBV7-9	TRBJ1-2	TGTGCCAGCAGCCCCGGGGAAGTCGGGGGCTACACCTTC	CASSPGEVGGYTF
NA	few	TRBV27	TRBJ2-7	TGTGCCAGCAGTTTATCAGGGGGATCCTACGAGCAGTACTTC	CASSLSGGSYEQYF
NA	many	TRBV7-9	TRBJ2-3	TGTGCCAGCAGCTTAGGGATGAGGAGCGGCCCCTATAGTACGCAGTATTTT	CASSLGMRSGPYSTQYF
NA	NA	TRBV28	TRBJ2-1	TGTGCCAGCAGCCCACTTAGCGGAAGCTCCTACAATGAGCAGTTCTTC	CASSPLSGSSYNEQFF
TRBD2	many	TRBV10-3	TRBJ2-1	TGTGCCATCAGGCTACCGGGACTAGCGAATGAGCAGTTCTTC	CAIRLPGLANEQFF
NA	few	TRBV7-9	TRBJ2-1	TGTGCCAGCAGCCCAACACTGGAGGGGTACAATGAGCAGTTCTTC	CASSPTLEGYNEQFF
NA	NA	TRBV2	TRBJ2-7	TGTGCCAGCAGTGAATTTTATACAGGTACTGGATACGAGCAGTACTTC	CASSEFYTGTGYEQYF
TRBD2	few	TRBV28	TRBJ2-7	TGTGCCAGCAGTTTACATACTAGCGGGGTATCCTACGAGCAGTACTTC	CASSLHTSGVSYEQYF
TRBD1	once	TRBV27	TRBJ2-7	TGTGCCAGCAGTTTAGCGACAGGGAACGAGCAGTACTTC	CASSLATGNEQYF
NA	NA	TRBV6-6	TRBJ1-6	TGTGCCAGCACCTCCAAGAGCTCCTATAATTCACCCCTCCACTTT	CASTSKSSYNSPLHF
NA	few	TRBV5-4	TRBJ2-5	TGTGCCAGCAGCTTGGCCTTTAGCCGGGTGGAGGAGACCCAGTACTTC	CASSLAFSRVEETQYF
NA	many	TRBV12-3/TRBV12-4	TRBJ1-5	TGTGCCAGCAGTTTCTCGGGGATGGGCAATCAGCCCCAGCATTTT	CASSFSGMGNQPQHF